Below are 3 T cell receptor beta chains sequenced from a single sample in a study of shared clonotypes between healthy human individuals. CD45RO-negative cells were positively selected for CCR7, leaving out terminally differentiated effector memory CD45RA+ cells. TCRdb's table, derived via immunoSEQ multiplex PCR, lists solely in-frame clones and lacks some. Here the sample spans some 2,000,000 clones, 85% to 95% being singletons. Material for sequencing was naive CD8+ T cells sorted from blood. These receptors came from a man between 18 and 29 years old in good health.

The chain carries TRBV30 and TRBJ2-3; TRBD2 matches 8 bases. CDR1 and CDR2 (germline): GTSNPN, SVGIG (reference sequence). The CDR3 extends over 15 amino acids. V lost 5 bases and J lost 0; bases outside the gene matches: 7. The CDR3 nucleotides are TGTGCCTGGCAAAGGACTAGCACAAGCACAGATACGCAGTATTTT. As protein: CAWQRTSTSTDTQYF.

The CDR3 sequence is CASSQRQGREKLFF. CDR3 in DNA: TGTGCCAGCAGCCAACGACAGGGCCGAGAAAAACTGTTTTTT. V and J are TRBV7-6 and TRBJ1-4, with TRBD1 matching over 7 bases. V dropped 5 bases and J dropped 8; count of bases not matched to a gene: 8. CDR3 length: 14 residues. CDR1 and CDR2 (germline): SGHVS, FNYEAQ.

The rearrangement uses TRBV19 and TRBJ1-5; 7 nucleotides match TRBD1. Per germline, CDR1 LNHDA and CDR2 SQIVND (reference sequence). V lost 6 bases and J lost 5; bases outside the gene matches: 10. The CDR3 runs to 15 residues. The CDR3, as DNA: TGTGCCAGTAGATTAGGACAGGACACCTATCAGCCCCAGCATTTT. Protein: CASRLGQDTYQPQHF.